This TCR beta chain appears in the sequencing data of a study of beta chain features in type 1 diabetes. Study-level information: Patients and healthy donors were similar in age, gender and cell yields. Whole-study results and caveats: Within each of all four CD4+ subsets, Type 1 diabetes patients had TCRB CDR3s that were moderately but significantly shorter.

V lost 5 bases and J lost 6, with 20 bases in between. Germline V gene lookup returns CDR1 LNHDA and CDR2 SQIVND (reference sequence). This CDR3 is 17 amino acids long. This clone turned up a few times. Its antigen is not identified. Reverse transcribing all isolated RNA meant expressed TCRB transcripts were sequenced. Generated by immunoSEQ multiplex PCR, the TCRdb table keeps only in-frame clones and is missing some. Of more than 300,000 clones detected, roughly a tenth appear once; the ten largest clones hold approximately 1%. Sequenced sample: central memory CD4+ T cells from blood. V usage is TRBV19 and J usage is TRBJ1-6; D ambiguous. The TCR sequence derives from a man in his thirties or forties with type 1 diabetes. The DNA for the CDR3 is TGTGCCAGTAGTTCTGAGAGGGAATATTCGAGTAATTCACCCCTCCACTTT. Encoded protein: CASSSEREYSSNSPLHF.